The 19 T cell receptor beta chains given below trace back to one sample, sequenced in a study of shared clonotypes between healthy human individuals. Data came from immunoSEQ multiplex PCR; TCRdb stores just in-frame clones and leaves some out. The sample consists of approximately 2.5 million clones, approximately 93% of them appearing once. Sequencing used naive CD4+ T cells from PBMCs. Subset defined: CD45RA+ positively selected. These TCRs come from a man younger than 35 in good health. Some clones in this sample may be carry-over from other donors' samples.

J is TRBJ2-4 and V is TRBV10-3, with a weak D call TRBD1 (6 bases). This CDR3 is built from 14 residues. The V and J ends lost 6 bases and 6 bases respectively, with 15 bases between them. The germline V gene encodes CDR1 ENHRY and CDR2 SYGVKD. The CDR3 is CAISDRQEGNIQYF. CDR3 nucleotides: TGTGCCATCAGCGACCGACAGGAAGGAAACATTCAGTACTTC.

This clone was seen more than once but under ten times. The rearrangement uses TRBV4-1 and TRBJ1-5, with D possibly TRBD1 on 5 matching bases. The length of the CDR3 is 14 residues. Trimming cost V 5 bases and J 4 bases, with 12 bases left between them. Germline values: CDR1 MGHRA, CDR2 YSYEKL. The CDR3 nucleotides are TGCGCCAGCAGCACACGACAGACAAATCAGCCCCAGCATTTT. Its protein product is CASSTRQTNQPQHF.

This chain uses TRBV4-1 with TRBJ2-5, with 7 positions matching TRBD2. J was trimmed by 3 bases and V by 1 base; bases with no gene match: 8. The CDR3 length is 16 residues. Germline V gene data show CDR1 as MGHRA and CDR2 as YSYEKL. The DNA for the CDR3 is TGCGCCAGCAGCCAAGGAGTGGCTAGCGGAGAAGAGACCCAGTACTTC. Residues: CASSQGVASGEETQYF.

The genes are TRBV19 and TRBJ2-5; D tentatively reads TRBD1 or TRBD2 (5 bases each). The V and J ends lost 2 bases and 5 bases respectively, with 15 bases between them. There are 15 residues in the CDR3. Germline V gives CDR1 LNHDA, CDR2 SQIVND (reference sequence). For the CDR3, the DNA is TGTGCCAGTAGTATACAGGGACCCGCTGGGGAGACCCAGTACTTC. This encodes CASSIQGPAGETQYF.

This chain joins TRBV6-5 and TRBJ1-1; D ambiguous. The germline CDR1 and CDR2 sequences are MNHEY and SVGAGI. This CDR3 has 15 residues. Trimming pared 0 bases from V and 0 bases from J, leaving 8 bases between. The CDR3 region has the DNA TGTGCCAGCAGTTACTCAGCCAGTATGAACACTGAAGCTTTCTTT. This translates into CASSYSASMNTEAFF.

This chain's CDR3 is CASSGVHTGELFF. The CDR3 DNA reads TGTGCCAGCAGCGGGGTCCACACCGGGGAGCTGTTTTTT. This chain uses TRBV11-2 with TRBJ2-2; D remains unclear. This CDR3 has 13 residues. CDR1 and CDR2 from the germline V gene are SGHAT and FQNNGV. V was cut by 5 bases and J by 3 bases, with 7 bases left in between.

CDR3: CASSRGQVPYNEQFF. The CDR3 DNA sequence: TGTGCCAGCAGCCGGGGACAGGTCCCCTACAATGAGCAGTTCTTC. The chain carries TRBV9 and TRBJ2-1; TRBD1 matches 8 bases. CDR1 and CDR2 (germline): SGDLS, YYNGEE. This CDR3 comprises 15 residues. Trimming removed 4 bases from V and 2 bases from J; junction bases left unmatched: 5.

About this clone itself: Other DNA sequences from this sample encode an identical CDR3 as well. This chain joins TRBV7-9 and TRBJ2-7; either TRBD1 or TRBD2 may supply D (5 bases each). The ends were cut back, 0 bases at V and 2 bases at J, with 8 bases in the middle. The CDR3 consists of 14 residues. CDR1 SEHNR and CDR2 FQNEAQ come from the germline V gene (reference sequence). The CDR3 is CASSLAGVAYEQYF. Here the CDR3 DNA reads TGTGCCAGCAGCTTAGCGGGGGTTGCCTACGAGCAGTACTTC.

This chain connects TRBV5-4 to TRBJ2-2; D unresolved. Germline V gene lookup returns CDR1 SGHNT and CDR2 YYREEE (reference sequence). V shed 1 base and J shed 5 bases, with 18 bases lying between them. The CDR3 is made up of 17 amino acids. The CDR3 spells CASSLFPQSLRTGELFF. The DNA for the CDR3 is TGTGCCAGCAGCTTGTTCCCGCAAAGCTTGAGGACCGGGGAGCTGTTTTTT.

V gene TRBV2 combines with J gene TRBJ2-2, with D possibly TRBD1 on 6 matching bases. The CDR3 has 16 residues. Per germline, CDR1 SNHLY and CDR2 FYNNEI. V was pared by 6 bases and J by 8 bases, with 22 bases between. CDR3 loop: CASRNGQMGRKGELFF. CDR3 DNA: TGTGCCAGCAGAAACGGACAGATGGGGAGAAAGGGGGAGCTGTTTTTT.

CDR3 sequence (DNA): TGTGCCTGGAGCAAAGGGACTAGCGGGCTGTCAGATACGCAGTATTTT. It yields the protein CAWSKGTSGLSDTQYF. The V and J genes are TRBV30 and TRBJ2-3, with TRBD2 identical over 12 bases. From germline, CDR1 is GTSNPN and CDR2 SVGIG (reference sequence). This CDR3 has 16 amino acids. J was trimmed by 4 bases and V by 3 bases; bases with no gene match: 8.

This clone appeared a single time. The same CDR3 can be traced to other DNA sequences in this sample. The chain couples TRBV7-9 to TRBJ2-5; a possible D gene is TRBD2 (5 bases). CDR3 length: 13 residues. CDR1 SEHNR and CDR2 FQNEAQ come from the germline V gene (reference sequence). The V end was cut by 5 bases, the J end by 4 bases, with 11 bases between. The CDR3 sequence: CASSPPGGETQYF. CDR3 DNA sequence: TGTGCCAGCAGCCCTCCCGGAGGAGAGACCCAGTACTTC.

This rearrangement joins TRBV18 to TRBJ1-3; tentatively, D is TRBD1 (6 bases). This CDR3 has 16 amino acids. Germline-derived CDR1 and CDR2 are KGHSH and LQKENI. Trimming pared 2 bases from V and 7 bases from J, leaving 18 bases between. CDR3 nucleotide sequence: TGTGCCAGCTCACCAAATTTGCAGGGGCCGGGGAACACCATATATTTT. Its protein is CASSPNLQGPGNTIYF.

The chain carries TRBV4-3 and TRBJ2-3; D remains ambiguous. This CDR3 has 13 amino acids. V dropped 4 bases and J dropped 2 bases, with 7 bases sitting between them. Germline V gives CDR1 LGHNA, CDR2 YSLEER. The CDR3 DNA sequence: TGCGCCAGCAGCCGCAAACTCACAGATACGCAGTATTTT. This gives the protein CASSRKLTDTQYF.

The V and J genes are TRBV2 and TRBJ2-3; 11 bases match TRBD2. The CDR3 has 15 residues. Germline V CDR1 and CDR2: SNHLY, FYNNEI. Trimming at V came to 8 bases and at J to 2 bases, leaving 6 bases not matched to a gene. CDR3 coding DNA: TGTGCCAGCTATCGACTAGCGGGGAACACAGATACGCAGTATTTT. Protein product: CASYRLAGNTDTQYF.

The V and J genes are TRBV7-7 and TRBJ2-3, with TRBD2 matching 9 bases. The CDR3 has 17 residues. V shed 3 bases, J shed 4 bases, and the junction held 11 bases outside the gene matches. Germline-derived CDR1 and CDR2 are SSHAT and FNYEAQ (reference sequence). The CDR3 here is CASSLGASGRIPDTQYF. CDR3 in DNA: TGTGCCAGCAGCTTGGGGGCGAGCGGGAGGATCCCAGATACGCAGTATTTT. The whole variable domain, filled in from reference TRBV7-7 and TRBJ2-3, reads GAGVSQSPRYKVTKRGQDVTLRCDPISSHATLYWYQQALGQGPEFLTYFNYEAQPDKSGLPSDRFSAERPEGSISTLTIQRTEQRDSAMYRCASSLGASGRIPDTQYFGPGTRLTVL.

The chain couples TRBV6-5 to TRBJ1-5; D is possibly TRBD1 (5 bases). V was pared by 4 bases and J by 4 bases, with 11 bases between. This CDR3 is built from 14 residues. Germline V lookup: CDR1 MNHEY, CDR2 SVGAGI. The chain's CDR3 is CASSSGRNNQPQHF. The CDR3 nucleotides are TGTGCCAGCAGTTCGGGACGGAATAATCAGCCCCAGCATTTT.

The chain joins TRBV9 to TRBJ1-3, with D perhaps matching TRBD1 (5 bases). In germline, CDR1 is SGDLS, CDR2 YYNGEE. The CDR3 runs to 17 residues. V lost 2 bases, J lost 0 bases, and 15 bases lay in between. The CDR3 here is CASSVNLPGTSGNTIYF. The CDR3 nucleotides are TGTGCCAGCAGCGTCAACCTACCCGGGACCTCTGGAAACACCATATATTTT.

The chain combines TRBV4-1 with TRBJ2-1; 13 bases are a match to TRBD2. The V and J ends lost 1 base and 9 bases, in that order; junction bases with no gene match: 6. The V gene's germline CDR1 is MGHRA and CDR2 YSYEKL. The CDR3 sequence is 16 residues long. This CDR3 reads CASSQGLAGGMSEQFF. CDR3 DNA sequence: TGCGCCAGCAGCCAAGGACTAGCGGGAGGAATGAGTGAGCAGTTCTTC.